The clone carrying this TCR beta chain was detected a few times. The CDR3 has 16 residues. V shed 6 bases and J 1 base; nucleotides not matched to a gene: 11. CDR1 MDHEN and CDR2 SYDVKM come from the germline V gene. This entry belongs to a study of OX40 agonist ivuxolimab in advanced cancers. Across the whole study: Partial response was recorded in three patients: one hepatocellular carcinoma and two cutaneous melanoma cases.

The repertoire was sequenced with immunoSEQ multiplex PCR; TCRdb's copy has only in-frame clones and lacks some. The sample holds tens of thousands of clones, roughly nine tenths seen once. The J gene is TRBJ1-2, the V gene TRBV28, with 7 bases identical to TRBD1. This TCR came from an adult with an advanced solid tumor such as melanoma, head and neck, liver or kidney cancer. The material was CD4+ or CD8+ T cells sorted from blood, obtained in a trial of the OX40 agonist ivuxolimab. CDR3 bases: TGTGCCAGCAGGCTCGCTGGGGGACAGCGTAACTATGGCTACACCTTC. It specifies CASRLAGGQRNYGYTF.